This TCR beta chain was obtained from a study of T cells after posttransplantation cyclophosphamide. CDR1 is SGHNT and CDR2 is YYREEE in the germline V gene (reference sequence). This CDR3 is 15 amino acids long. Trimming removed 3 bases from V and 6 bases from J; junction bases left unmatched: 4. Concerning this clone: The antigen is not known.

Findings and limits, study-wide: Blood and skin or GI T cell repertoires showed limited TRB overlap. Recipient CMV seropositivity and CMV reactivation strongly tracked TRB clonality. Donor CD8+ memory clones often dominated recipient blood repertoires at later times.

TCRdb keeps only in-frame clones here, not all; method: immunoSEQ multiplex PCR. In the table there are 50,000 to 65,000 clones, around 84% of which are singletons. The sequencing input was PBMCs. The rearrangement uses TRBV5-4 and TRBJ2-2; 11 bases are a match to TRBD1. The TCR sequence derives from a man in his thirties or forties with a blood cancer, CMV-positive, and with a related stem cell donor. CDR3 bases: TGTGCCAGCAGCTCGGACAGGGGGCGAGCCGGGGAGCTGTTTTTT. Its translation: CASSSDRGRAGELFF.